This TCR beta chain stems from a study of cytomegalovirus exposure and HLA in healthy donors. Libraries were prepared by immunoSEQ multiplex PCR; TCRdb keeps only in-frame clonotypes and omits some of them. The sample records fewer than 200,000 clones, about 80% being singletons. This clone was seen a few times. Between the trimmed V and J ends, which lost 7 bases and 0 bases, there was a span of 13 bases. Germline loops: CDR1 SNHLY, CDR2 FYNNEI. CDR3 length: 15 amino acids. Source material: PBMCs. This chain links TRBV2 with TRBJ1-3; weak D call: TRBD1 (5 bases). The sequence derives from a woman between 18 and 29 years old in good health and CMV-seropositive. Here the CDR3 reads CASKREGPSGNTIYF. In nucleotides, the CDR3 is TGTGCCAGCAAGAGGGAGGGGCCCTCTGGAAACACCATATATTTT. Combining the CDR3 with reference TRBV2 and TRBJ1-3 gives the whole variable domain EPEVTQTPSHQVTQMGQEVILRCVPISNHLYFYWYRQILGQKVEFLVSFYNNEISEKSEIFDDQFSVERPDGSNFTLKIRSTKLEDSAMYFCASKREGPSGNTIYFGEGSWLTVV.